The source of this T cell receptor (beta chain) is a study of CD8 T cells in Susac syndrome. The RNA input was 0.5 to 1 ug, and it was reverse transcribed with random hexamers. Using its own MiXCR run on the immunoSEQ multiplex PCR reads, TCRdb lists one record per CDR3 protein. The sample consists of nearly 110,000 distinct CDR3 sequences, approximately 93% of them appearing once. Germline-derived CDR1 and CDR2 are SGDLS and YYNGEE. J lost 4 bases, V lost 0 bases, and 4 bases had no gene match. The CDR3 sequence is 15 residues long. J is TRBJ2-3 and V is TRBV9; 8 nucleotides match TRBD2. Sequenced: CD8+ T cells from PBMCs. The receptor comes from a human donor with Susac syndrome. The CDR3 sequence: CASSVAGGPPDTQYF. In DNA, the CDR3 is TGTGCCAGCAGCGTAGCGGGGGGGCCGCCAGATACGCAGTATTTT.